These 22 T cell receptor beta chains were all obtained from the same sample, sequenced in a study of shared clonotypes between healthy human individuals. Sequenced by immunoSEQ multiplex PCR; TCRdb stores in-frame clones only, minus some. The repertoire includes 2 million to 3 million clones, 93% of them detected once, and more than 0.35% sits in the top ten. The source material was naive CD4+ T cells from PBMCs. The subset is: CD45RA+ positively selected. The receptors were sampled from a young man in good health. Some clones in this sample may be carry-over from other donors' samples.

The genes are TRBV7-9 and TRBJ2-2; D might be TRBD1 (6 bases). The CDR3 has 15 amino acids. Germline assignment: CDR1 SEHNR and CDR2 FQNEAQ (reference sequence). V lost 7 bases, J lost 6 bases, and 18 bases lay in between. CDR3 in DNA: TGTGCCAGCACCCTGGGGGCAGGGTGGGCCGGGGAGCTGTTTTTT. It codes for CASTLGAGWAGELFF.

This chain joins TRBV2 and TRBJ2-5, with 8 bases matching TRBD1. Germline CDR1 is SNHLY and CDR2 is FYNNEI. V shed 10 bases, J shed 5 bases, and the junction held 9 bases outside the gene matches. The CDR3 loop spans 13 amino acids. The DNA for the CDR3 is TGTGCCATCGAAGACAGGGGATGGGAGACCCAGTACTTC. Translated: CAIEDRGWETQYF.

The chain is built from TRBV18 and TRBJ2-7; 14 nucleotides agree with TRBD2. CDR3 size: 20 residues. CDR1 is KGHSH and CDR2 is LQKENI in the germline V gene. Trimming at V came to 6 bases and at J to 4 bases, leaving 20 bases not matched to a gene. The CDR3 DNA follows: TGTGCCAGCTCTCCCAGAGGCCCGGGACTAGCGGGAGCATCGGGATACGAGCAGTACTTC. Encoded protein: CASSPRGPGLAGASGYEQYF.

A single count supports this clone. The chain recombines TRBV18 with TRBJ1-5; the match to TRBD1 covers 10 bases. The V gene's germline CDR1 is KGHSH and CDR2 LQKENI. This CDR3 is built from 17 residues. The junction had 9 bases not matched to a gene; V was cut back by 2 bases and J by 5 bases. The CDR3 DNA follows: TGTGCCAGCTCACCAAGGGACAGGGGAATTCCGCATCAGCCCCAGCATTTT. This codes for CASSPRDRGIPHQPQHF.

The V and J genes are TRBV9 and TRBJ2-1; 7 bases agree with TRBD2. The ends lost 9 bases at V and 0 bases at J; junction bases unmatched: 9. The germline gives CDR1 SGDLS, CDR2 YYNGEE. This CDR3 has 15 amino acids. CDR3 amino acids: CATSPGGGSYNEQFF. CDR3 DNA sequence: TGTGCCACCTCCCCCGGCGGGGGCTCCTACAATGAGCAGTTCTTC.

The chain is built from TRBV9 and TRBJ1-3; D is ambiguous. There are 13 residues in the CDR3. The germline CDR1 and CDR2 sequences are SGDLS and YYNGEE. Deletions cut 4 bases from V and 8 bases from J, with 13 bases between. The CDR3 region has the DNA TGTGCCAGCAGCCTAGGGCCCCGGCACACCATATATTTT. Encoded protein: CASSLGPRHTIYF.

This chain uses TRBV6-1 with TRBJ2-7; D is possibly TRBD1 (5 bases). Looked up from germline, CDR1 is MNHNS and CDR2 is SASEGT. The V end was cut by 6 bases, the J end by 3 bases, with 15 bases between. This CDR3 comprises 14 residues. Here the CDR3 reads CASRSGDSLYEQYF. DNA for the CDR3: TGTGCCAGCAGATCCGGAGACAGCCTCTACGAGCAGTACTTC.

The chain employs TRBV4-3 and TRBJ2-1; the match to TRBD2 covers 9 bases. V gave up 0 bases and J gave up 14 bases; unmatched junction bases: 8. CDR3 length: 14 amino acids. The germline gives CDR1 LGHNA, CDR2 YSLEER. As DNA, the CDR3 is TGCGCCAGCAGCCAAGATCATCGCGGGAGGGCCAAGTTCTTC. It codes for CASSQDHRGRAKFF.

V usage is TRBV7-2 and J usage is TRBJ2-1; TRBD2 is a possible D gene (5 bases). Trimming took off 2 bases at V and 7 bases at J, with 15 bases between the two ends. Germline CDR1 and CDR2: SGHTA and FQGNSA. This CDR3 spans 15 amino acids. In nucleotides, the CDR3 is TGTGCCAGCAGCTTATTCTGGGTCCGGGGAAATGAGCAGTTCTTC. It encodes CASSLFWVRGNEQFF. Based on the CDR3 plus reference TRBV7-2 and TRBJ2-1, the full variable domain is GAGVSQSPSNKVTEKGKDVELRCDPISGHTALYWYRQSLGQGLEFLIYFQGNSAPDKSGLPSDRFSAERTGGSVSTLTIQRTQQEDSAVYLCASSLFWVRGNEQFFGPGTRLTVL.

In DNA, the CDR3 is TGTGCCAGCTCACCACTTTATGCGGGAGGGCCCGGGAATGAGCAGTTCTTC. As protein: CASSPLYAGGPGNEQFF. J is TRBJ2-1 and V is TRBV18, with 9 bases aligning to TRBD2. The length of the CDR3 is 17 residues. The germline CDR1 and CDR2 sequences are KGHSH and LQKENI. Trimming at V came to 1 base and at J to 7 bases, leaving 11 bases not matched to a gene.

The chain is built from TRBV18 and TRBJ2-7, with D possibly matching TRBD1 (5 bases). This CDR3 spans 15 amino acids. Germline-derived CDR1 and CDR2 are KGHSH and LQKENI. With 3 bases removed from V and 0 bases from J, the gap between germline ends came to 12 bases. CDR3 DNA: TGTGCCAGCTCACCTTCGACAGATTCCTCCTACGAGCAGTACTTC. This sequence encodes CASSPSTDSSYEQYF.

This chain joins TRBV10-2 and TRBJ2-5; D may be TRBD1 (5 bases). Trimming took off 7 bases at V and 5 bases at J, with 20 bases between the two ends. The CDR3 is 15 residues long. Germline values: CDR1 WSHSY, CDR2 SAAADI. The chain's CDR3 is CASNPSGKQGETQYF. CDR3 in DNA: TGCGCCAGCAACCCTAGTGGGAAGCAGGGCGAGACCCAGTACTTC.

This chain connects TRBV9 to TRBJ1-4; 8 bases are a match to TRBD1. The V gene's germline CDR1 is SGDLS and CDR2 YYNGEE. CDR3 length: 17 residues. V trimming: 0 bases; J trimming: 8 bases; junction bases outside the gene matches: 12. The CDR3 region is CASSVDQPGTGGEKLFF. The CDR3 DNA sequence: TGTGCCAGCAGCGTAGATCAACCGGGGACAGGAGGAGAAAAACTGTTTTTT.

The CDR3: CASSLFSTGELFF. The CDR3 DNA reads as TGTGCCAGCAGCTTGTTCTCAACCGGGGAGCTGTTTTTT. V is TRBV7-2 and J is TRBJ2-2; D is ambiguous. The V gene lost 3 bases and the J gene lost 5 bases, with 7 bases spanning the gap. The CDR3 totals 13 residues. Germline lookup yields CDR1 SGHTA and CDR2 FQGNSA.

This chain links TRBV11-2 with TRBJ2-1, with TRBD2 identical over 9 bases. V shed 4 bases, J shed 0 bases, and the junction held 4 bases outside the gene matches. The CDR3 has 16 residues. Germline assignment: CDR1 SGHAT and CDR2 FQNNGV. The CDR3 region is CASSSTSGISYNEQFF. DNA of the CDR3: TGTGCCAGCAGCTCGACTAGCGGAATCTCCTACAATGAGCAGTTCTTC. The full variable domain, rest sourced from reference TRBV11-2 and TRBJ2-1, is EAGVAQSPRYKIIEKRQSVAFWCNPISGHATLYWYQQILGQGPKLLIQFQNNGVVDDSQLPKDRFSAERLKGVDSTLKIQPAKLEDSAVYLCASSSTSGISYNEQFFGPGTRLTVL.

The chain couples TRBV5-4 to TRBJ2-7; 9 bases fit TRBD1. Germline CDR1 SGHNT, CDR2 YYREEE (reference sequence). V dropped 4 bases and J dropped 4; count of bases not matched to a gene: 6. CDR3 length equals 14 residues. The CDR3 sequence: CASSATGGMYEQYF. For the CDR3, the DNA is TGTGCCAGCAGCGCGACAGGGGGAATGTACGAGCAGTACTTC.

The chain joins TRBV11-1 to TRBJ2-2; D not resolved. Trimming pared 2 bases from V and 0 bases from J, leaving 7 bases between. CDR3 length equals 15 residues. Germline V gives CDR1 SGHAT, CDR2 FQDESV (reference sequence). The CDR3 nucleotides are TGTGCCAGCAGCTTATGGAAGGCGAACACCGGGGAGCTGTTTTTT. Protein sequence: CASSLWKANTGELFF.

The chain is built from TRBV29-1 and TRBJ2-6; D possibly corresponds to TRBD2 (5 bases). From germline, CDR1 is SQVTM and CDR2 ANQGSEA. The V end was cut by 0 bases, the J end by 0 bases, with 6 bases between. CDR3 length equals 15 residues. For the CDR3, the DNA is TGCAGCGTTGAAGATCGGGGCTCTGGGGCCAACGTCCTGACTTTC. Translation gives CSVEDRGSGANVLTF.

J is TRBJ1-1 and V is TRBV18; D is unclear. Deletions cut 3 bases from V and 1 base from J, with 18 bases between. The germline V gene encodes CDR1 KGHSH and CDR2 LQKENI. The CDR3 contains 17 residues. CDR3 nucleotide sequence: TGTGCCAGCTCACCCCTCGAGGCCCGTGGGAGGAACACTGAAGCTTTCTTT. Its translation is CASSPLEARGRNTEAFF.

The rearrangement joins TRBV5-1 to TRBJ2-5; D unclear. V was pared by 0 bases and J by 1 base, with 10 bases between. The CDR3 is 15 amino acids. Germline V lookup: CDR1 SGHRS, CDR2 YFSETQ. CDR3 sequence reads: CASSLGLPIQETQYF. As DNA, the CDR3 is TGCGCCAGCAGCTTGGGATTACCGATCCAAGAGACCCAGTACTTC.

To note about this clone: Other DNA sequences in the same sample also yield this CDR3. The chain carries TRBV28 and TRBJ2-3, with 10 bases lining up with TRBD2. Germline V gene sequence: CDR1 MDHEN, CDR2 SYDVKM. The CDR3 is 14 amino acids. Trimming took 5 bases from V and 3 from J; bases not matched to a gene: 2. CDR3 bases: TGTGCCAGCAGTCCAGCGGGAGGGACAGATACGCAGTATTTT. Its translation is CASSPAGGTDTQYF.

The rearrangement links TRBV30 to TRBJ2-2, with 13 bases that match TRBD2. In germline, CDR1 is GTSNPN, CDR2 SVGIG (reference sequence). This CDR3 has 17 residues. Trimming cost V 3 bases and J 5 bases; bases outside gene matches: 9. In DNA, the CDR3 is TGTGCCTGGAGCACTAGCGGGAGGGCCTTCGGGACCGGGGAGCTGTTTTTT. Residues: CAWSTSGRAFGTGELFF. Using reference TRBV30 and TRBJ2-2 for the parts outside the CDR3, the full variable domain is SQTIHQWPATLVQPVGSPLSLECTVEGTSNPNLYWYRQAAGRGLQLLFYSVGIGQISSEVPQNLSASRPQDRQFILSSKKLLLSDSGFYLCAWSTSGRAFGTGELFFGEGSRLTVL.